This paragraph covers one TCR beta chain sequence. Antigen: not known. Additional DNA sequences in this sample encode the identical CDR3. Trimming removed 0 bases at V and 2 bases at J, with 8 bases between. The CDR3 has 14 amino acids. CDR1 SGDLS and CDR2 YYNGEE come from the germline V gene. The sample is drawn from a study of OX40 agonist ivuxolimab in advanced cancers. Overall study: In three patients, partial responses were observed, one with hepatocellular carcinoma and two with cutaneous melanoma.

General study points: Partial responders dosed at 0.1-3.0 mg/kg displayed clonal expansion ranking among the lowest. Dose levels from 0.1 to 3.0 mg/kg saw CD4+ and CD8+ blood T cells expand clonally by week 6.

Only in-frame clones appear in the TCRdb table, and some are missing; sequencing was by immunoSEQ multiplex PCR. The sample lists over 70,000 clones; approximately 83% were seen once. The sequence came from an adult with an advanced solid tumor such as melanoma, head and neck, liver or kidney cancer. This specimen was CD4+ or CD8+ T cells sorted from blood, taken in a trial of the OX40 agonist ivuxolimab. The chain combines TRBV9 with TRBJ1-2, with unresolved D. CDR3 nucleotides: TGTGCCAGCAGCGTAGGAGGGTCCAACTATGGCTACACCTTC. As protein: CASSVGGSNYGYTF.